Presented here are 18 T cell receptor beta chains from one specimen sequenced in a study of blood T cells in healthy people across ages. Next came a second PCR, run for about 7 to 12 cycles, which used a sample-barcoded 5' primer along with a J-beta primer mix. TCRdb called the 5' RACE reads again in MiXCR, with one record for every CDR3 protein. The repertoire consists of 1.5 million to 2 million distinct CDR3 sequences, with roughly 27% occurring once and the leading ten covering roughly 8%. Material for sequencing was blood. These receptors were taken from a woman in her twenties or thirties in good health.

This chain uses TRBV7-2 with TRBJ1-6; D is possibly TRBD1 (5 bases). The length of the CDR3 is 16 residues. V lost 5 bases to trimming and J lost 6 bases, with 17 bases between them. CDR1 SGHTA and CDR2 FQGNSA come from the germline V gene. For the CDR3, the DNA is TGTGCCAGCAGCGTAACCGGGACGGCAATTAATTCACCCCTCCACTTT. Amino acid sequence: CASSVTGTAINSPLHF.

This clonotype turned up a few times. This chain uses TRBV30 with TRBJ2-7; 9 bases line up with TRBD1. The CDR3 has 14 residues. Trimming cost V 4 bases and J 2 bases; bases outside gene matches: 6. Germline lookup yields CDR1 GTSNPN and CDR2 SVGIG (reference sequence). In DNA, the CDR3 is TGTGCCTGGAAGGGACAGGGACTTGCCTACGAGCAGTACTTC. Translating gives CAWKGQGLAYEQYF. Full variable domain (outside the CDR3, taken from reference TRBV30 and TRBJ2-7): SQTIHQWPATLVQPVGSPLSLECTVEGTSNPNLYWYRQAAGRGLQLLFYSVGIGQISSEVPQNLSASRPQDRQFILSSKKLLLSDSGFYLCAWKGQGLAYEQYFGPGTRLTVT.

To note about this clonotype: A read error may explain this, as a much larger clone is one base away. The genes are TRBV7-3 and TRBJ2-1, with D possibly called TRBD1 or TRBD2 (5 bases each). The J call is doubtful: the DNA matches TRBJ2-7 better. CDR1 and CDR2 from the germline V gene are SGHTA and FQGTGA. The CDR3 totals 15 residues. DNA for the CDR3: TGTGCCAGCAGCCCCGGGACGGATTCCTACAATGAGCAGTACTTC. It encodes CASSPGTDSYNEQYF.

Ten or more counts support this clonotype. The chain combines TRBV12-3 or TRBV12-4 with TRBJ1-2; D possibly corresponds to TRBD1 (5 bases). Trimming took off 0 bases at V and 3 bases at J, with 11 bases between the two ends. The CDR3 loop spans 15 amino acids. The CDR3 coding sequence is TGTGCCAGCAGTTTAGCGTCAGGGCGGGACTATGGCTACACCTTC. Translating gives CASSLASGRDYGYTF.

This clonotype was observed a few times. The gene calls are TRBV28 and TRBJ1-1; no firm D call. CDR3 length: 14 residues. Germline CDR1 reads MDHEN; CDR2 reads SYDVKM. V shed 5 bases and J shed 1 base, with 11 bases lying between them. CDR3 nucleotide sequence: TGTGCCAGCAGTCCCCCCCCAGAGAACACTGAAGCTTTCTTT. Translated: CASSPPPENTEAFF.

To note about this clonotype: This may arise from a read error, as a much more abundant clone is one base away. This chain joins TRBV3-1 and TRBJ2-4; D is uncertain. The end of the DNA is better explained by TRBJ2-1, so the J call may be wrong. The CDR3 totals 13 residues. Per germline, CDR1 LGHDT and CDR2 YNNKEL (reference sequence). The CDR3 sequence is CASSQLAKNIQFF. The DNA of the CDR3 is TGTGCCAGCAGCCAACTGGCCAAAAACATTCAGTTCTTC.

This clonotype was detected many times. V gene TRBV11-2 combines with J gene TRBJ2-7; D perhaps matches TRBD2 (7 bases). This CDR3 comprises 14 residues. Germline V gene lookup returns CDR1 SGHAT and CDR2 FQNNGV. V was trimmed by 7 bases and J by 0 bases, leaving 13 bases between them. CDR3 loop: CASTPGGPSYEQYF. The CDR3 region has the DNA TGTGCCAGCACCCCCGGGGGGCCCTCCTACGAGCAGTACTTC.

A few counts support this clonotype. This chain links TRBV10-3 with TRBJ2-1, with 9 bases matching TRBD2. CDR3 length: 14 amino acids. J lost 2 bases, V lost 8 bases, and 4 bases had no gene match. CDR1 is ENHRY, CDR2 SYGVKD, per germline. The CDR3 here is CAIQAGGAYNEQFF. CDR3 in DNA: TGTGCCATCCAGGCGGGAGGGGCCTACAATGAGCAGTTCTTC.

This clonotype occurred many times. The gene calls are TRBV6-1 and TRBJ2-3, with D perhaps TRBD2 (5 bases). Trimming stripped 6 bases from V and 0 bases from J, with 7 bases between. The CDR3 consists of 13 residues. Germline V gene sequence: CDR1 MNHNS, CDR2 SASEGT. CDR3 residues: CASRQRSTDTQYF. DNA for the CDR3: TGTGCCAGCAGGCAGCGGAGCACAGATACGCAGTATTTT.

The chain carries TRBV2 and TRBJ2-1; 9 nucleotides line up with TRBD2. This CDR3 has 15 amino acids. In germline, CDR1 is SNHLY, CDR2 FYNNEI. V shed 7 bases, J shed 6 bases, and the junction held 10 bases outside the gene matches. CDR3 region: CASMARSGSVNEQFF. CDR3 nucleotide sequence: TGTGCCAGCATGGCCCGTAGCGGGAGTGTCAATGAGCAGTTCTTC.

V and J are TRBV5-5 and TRBJ2-5; D not certain. The CDR3 totals 14 residues. V was shortened by 1 base and J by 0 bases, with 7 bases between the two germline ends. Per the germline V gene, CDR1 is SGHKS and CDR2 is YYEKEE (reference sequence). This CDR3 reads CASSLLGHQETQYF. CDR3 sequence (DNA): TGTGCCAGCAGCTTGCTCGGACACCAAGAGACCCAGTACTTC.

This clonotype was counted many times. J is TRBJ2-2 and V is TRBV5-6; D not resolved. Germline values: CDR1 SGHDT, CDR2 YYEEEE. The CDR3 contains 15 residues. Trimming left V 1 base short and J 5 bases short, with 12 bases between. CDR3 bases: TGTGCCAGCAGCTTGTATGGGCCTGAGACCGGGGAGCTGTTTTTT. Residues: CASSLYGPETGELFF.

This clonotype was found many times. The rearrangement links TRBV28 to TRBJ2-7; 8 bases line up with TRBD1. The CDR3 consists of 14 residues. V shed 10 bases, J shed 0 bases, and the junction held 8 bases outside the gene matches. Germline loops: CDR1 MDHEN, CDR2 SYDVKM. The CDR3 region is CATRSGGFSYEQYF. The CDR3 DNA reads as TGTGCCACCCGTTCAGGGGGCTTCTCCTACGAGCAGTACTTC.

The chain joins TRBV5-4 to TRBJ2-1; possibly TRBD2 for D (6 bases). Germline lookup yields CDR1 SGHNT and CDR2 YYREEE (reference sequence). This CDR3 contains 17 residues. V was trimmed by 4 bases and J by 8 bases, leaving 25 bases between them. The CDR3 DNA follows: TGTGCCAGCAGCCGGAAGGAGGGCGGGGCCAAGGGCGATGAGCAGTTCTTC. Its protein is CASSRKEGGAKGDEQFF. Full variable domain (rest looked up from reference TRBV5-4 and TRBJ2-1): ETGVTQSPTHLIKTRGQQVTLRCSSQSGHNTVSWYQQALGQGPQFIFQYYREEENGRGNFPPRFSGLQFPNYSSELNVNALELDDSALYLCASSRKEGGAKGDEQFFGPGTRLTVL.

This sequence joins TRBV3-1 and TRBJ2-3; 12 bases are shared with TRBD2. The V gene's germline CDR1 is LGHDT and CDR2 YNNKEL (reference sequence). V shed 4 bases, J shed 6 bases, and the junction held 8 bases outside the gene matches. The CDR3 is 16 residues long. This CDR3 reads CASSRSTSGRVDTQYF. In DNA, the CDR3 is TGTGCCAGCAGCCGCTCGACTAGCGGGAGAGTGGATACGCAGTATTTT.

The rearrangement uses TRBV20-1 and TRBJ2-2; D is ambiguous. This CDR3 region has 15 residues. Trimming removed 1 base from V and 4 bases from J, with 13 bases in between. Germline-derived CDR1 and CDR2 are DFQATT and SNEGSKA (reference sequence). The CDR3, as DNA: TGCAGTGCTAGAGCTCCAGCCCTGAGCACCGGGGAGCTGTTTTTT. Its protein is CSARAPALSTGELFF.

The rearrangement uses TRBV6-1 and TRBJ2-3; D perhaps matches TRBD2 (7 bases). With 8 bases removed from V and 4 bases from J, the gap between germline ends came to 16 bases. Germline V gene data show CDR1 as MNHNS and CDR2 as SASEGT. This CDR3 has 14 residues. CDR3 nucleotide sequence: TGTGCCAGCCTGGTAACGGGGGGCGCAGATACGCAGTATTTT. Residues: CASLVTGGADTQYF.

The chain links TRBV11-2 to TRBJ2-3, with D perhaps matching TRBD2 (7 bases). The CDR3 is 15 amino acids. CDR1 is SGHAT, CDR2 FQNNGV, per germline. V shed 5 bases and J shed 1 base, with 13 bases lying between them. CDR3 nucleotides: TGTGCCAGCAGCCTAACGCGGGGGCGCACAGATACGCAGTATTTT. Protein product: CASSLTRGRTDTQYF.